The 32 T cell receptor beta chains given below trace back to one sample, sequenced in a study of blood T cell repertoires in COVID-19. TCRdb's copy holds only in-frame clones and misses some; the assay was immunoSEQ multiplex PCR. The table has 300,000 to 350,000 clones, around 87% seen once. Sequenced material: PBMCs or T cells enriched from blood (not recorded which). Receptors originate from a young woman with acute COVID-19.

The chain joins TRBV27 to TRBJ2-1; D unclear. CDR1 MNHEY and CDR2 SMNVEV come from the germline V gene (reference sequence). The CDR3 is made up of 14 amino acids. V was shortened by 4 bases and J by 7 bases, with 14 bases between the two germline ends. The CDR3 loop is CASSSPPSSNEQFF. CDR3 DNA sequence: TGTGCCAGCAGTTCCCCCCCTTCTAGTAATGAGCAGTTCTTC.

The chain carries TRBV25-1 and TRBJ1-5; perhaps TRBD1 as D (5 bases). V lost 3 bases, J lost 6 bases, and 12 bases lay in between. Germline CDR1 MGHDK, CDR2 SYGVNS. The CDR3 totals 14 residues. The CDR3 nucleotides read TGTGCCAGCAGTGATGGGCAGGGCTCTCAGCCCCAGCATTTT. This gives the protein CASSDGQGSQPQHF.

The rearrangement uses TRBV9 and TRBJ1-1, with D possibly TRBD1 on 6 matching bases. The CDR3 has 17 residues. The germline V and J ends were trimmed by 4 bases and 6 bases, with 25 bases remaining between them. Germline V gene data show CDR1 as SGDLS and CDR2 as YYNGEE. CDR3 residues: CASSSGGGLGWGSEAFF. CDR3 DNA: TGTGCCAGCAGCTCGGGAGGGGGTCTGGGTTGGGGATCTGAAGCTTTCTTT. The complete variable domain, with remaining parts taken from reference TRBV9 and TRBJ1-1, reads DSGVTQTPKHLITATGQRVTLRCSPRSGDLSVYWYQQSLDQGLQFLIQYYNGEERAKGNILERFSAQQFPDLHSELNLSSLELGDSALYFCASSSGGGLGWGSEAFFGQGTRLTVV.

CDR3: CATSDSGQDLNYGYTF. CDR3 coding DNA: TGTGCCACCAGTGATTCGGGACAGGACCTTAACTATGGCTACACCTTC. This rearrangement joins TRBV24-1 to TRBJ1-2, with TRBD1 identical over 8 bases. CDR1 is KGHDR and CDR2 is SFDVKD in the germline V gene. The CDR3 sequence is 16 residues long. Trimming cost V 2 bases and J 1 base; bases outside gene matches: 5.

In its sample, this clone was seen once. V and J are TRBV5-1 and TRBJ2-7; D may be TRBD2 (6 bases). Per the germline V gene, CDR1 is SGHRS and CDR2 is YFSETQ. The V end was cut by 0 bases, the J end by 2 bases, with 9 bases between. The CDR3 totals 14 residues. The CDR3 nucleotides read TGCGCCAGCAGCTTGGCCGGGAGTCCCTACGAGCAGTACTTC. This gives the protein CASSLAGSPYEQYF.

The J gene is TRBJ1-1, the V gene TRBV6-5; 9 bases match TRBD1. Losses at the gene ends were 5 bases for V and 5 bases for J; bases not matched to a gene: 6. This CDR3 contains 14 residues. Germline CDR1 reads MNHEY; CDR2 reads SVGAGI. This CDR3 is CASSRRQGETEAFF. As DNA, the CDR3 is TGTGCCAGCAGTCGAAGACAGGGGGAGACTGAAGCTTTCTTT.

The chain has TRBV6-5 and TRBJ1-4; D gene uncertain. Germline V gene data show CDR1 as MNHEY and CDR2 as SVGAGI. V shed 6 bases and J shed 0 bases, with 8 bases lying between them. This CDR3 comprises 14 residues. CDR3 residues: CASSLTATNEKLFF. CDR3 DNA sequence: TGTGCCAGCAGCTTAACTGCAACTAATGAAAAACTGTTTTTT.

This chain connects TRBV5-1 to TRBJ2-1, with D unresolved. Germline V gene sequence: CDR1 SGHRS, CDR2 YFSETQ. This CDR3 is built from 14 residues. V lost 1 base and J lost 9, with 14 bases in between. The CDR3 sequence: CASSLSRSPGEQFF. CDR3 bases: TGCGCCAGCAGCTTGTCCAGGTCCCCTGGTGAGCAGTTCTTC.

The CDR3 DNA reads TGCGCCAGCAGTGAACAGGTTGGATCACCCCTCCACTTT. It codes for CASSEQVGSPLHF. The rearrangement uses TRBV10-2 and TRBJ1-6, with a weak D call TRBD1 (5 bases). Germline V gene lookup returns CDR1 WSHSY and CDR2 SAAADI. The length of the CDR3 is 13 residues. The germline V and J ends were trimmed by 3 bases and 10 bases, with 10 bases remaining between them.

The chain employs TRBV5-1 and TRBJ2-2, with D possibly TRBD2 on 6 matching bases. V lost 0 bases and J 5 bases, leaving 8 bases between the germline ends. The CDR3 loop spans 14 amino acids. CDR1 is SGHRS, CDR2 YFSETQ, per germline. The CDR3 bases are TGCGCCAGCAGCTTGGATGGGGGGACCGGGGAGCTGTTTTTT. It specifies CASSLDGGTGELFF.

The chain has TRBV6-5 and TRBJ2-1, with TRBD2 identical over 8 bases. J gave up 8 bases and V 6 bases, and 12 bases lay outside the gene matches. Germline V CDR1 and CDR2: MNHEY, SVGAGI. The CDR3 covers 15 residues. The CDR3 DNA is TGTGCCAGCAGCCCCACTAGCGGTTCACAAGATGAGCAGTTCTTC. As protein: CASSPTSGSQDEQFF.

The chain links TRBV27 to TRBJ1-3; D perhaps matches TRBD1 (5 bases). V lost 4 bases and J lost 5, with 9 bases in between. The CDR3 runs 13 residues. Germline V gene sequence: CDR1 MNHEY, CDR2 SMNVEV (reference sequence). CDR3 residues: CASSSTARNTIYF. The CDR3 DNA sequence: TGTGCCAGCAGTTCGACAGCTCGAAACACCATATATTTT.

The DNA of the CDR3 is TGTGCCAGCAGCTTAAACCCGGGACTAGCAAGTGAGCAGTTCTTC. This sequence encodes CASSLNPGLASEQFF. The chain joins TRBV7-3 to TRBJ2-1; 9 bases map to TRBD2. CDR3 size: 15 residues. The germline CDR1 and CDR2 sequences are SGHTA and FQGTGA. V shed 1 base and J 9 bases; nucleotides not matched to a gene: 7.

This clone came up once. The gene calls are TRBV5-1 and TRBJ2-6; D call uncertain. CDR3 length equals 17 residues. Per the germline V gene, CDR1 is SGHRS and CDR2 is YFSETQ. Between the trimmed V and J ends, which lost 4 bases and 2 bases, there was a span of 16 bases. The CDR3 DNA is TGCGCCAGCAGCCGCTTTATGAATGGAGCTGGGGCCAACGTCCTGACTTTC. Residues: CASSRFMNGAGANVLTF. Full variable domain (missing parts from reference TRBV5-1 and TRBJ2-6): KAGVTQTPRYLIKTRGQQVTLSCSPISGHRSVSWYQQTPGQGLQFLFEYFSETQRNKGNFPGRFSGRQFSNSRSEMNVSTLELGDSALYLCASSRFMNGAGANVLTFGAGSRLTVL.

The sample holds one count of this clone. The chain joins TRBV5-1 to TRBJ1-5; 10 bases align to TRBD1. CDR1 and CDR2 from the germline V gene are SGHRS and YFSETQ. The CDR3 is made up of 14 amino acids. V dropped 3 bases and J dropped 7; count of bases not matched to a gene: 4. Here the CDR3 reads CASSSGQGEQPQHF. CDR3 in DNA: TGCGCCAGCAGCTCCGGACAGGGGGAACAGCCCCAGCATTTT. The full variable domain, in which reference TRBV5-1 and TRBJ1-5 provide the parts outside the CDR3, is KAGVTQTPRYLIKTRGQQVTLSCSPISGHRSVSWYQQTPGQGLQFLFEYFSETQRNKGNFPGRFSGRQFSNSRSEMNVSTLELGDSALYLCASSSGQGEQPQHFGDGTRLSIL.

This clone was seen only once. The chain couples TRBV28 to TRBJ2-2, with TRBD1 as a possible D gene (6 bases). CDR1 and CDR2 (germline): MDHEN, SYDVKM. The CDR3 has 18 amino acids. V was cut by 3 bases and J by 5 bases, with 22 bases left in between. The CDR3 here is CASSFLRTVPLGTGELFF. The CDR3 nucleotides are TGTGCCAGCAGTTTCCTCCGGACAGTCCCATTGGGAACCGGGGAGCTGTTTTTT.

The rearrangement links TRBV2 to TRBJ1-4, with 7 nucleotides matching TRBD1. The germline V gene encodes CDR1 SNHLY and CDR2 FYNNEI. The V segment lost 4 bases and the J segment 5 bases; nucleotides outside the gene matches: 4. The CDR3 is 14 residues long. CDR3 sequence: CASSVQGENEKLFF. The CDR3 DNA sequence: TGTGCCAGCAGTGTTCAGGGGGAAAATGAAAAACTGTTTTTT.

The J gene is TRBJ2-6, the V gene TRBV5-1; 9 nucleotides agree with TRBD1. The V gene's germline CDR1 is SGHRS and CDR2 YFSETQ. The CDR3 runs 23 residues. The trim removed 5 bases at V and 0 bases at J, leaving 24 bases unmatched. In DNA form, the CDR3 reads TGCGCCAGCAGTCGCAACTCAGGGACAGGGCTCTACTTTGTGGACTCTGGGGCCAACGTCCTGACTTTC. It is translated as CASSRNSGTGLYFVDSGANVLTF.

The J gene is TRBJ2-3, the V gene TRBV3-1 (or the pseudogene TRBV3-2), with TRBD2 matching over 7 bases. Germline trimming cut 0 bases from V and 2 bases from J; bases unmatched to any gene: 5. Germline values: CDR1 LGHDT, CDR2 YNNKEL (reference sequence). The CDR3 sequence is 16 residues long. The CDR3: CASSQEMRGFTDTQYF. CDR3 DNA sequence: TGTGCCAGCAGCCAAGAAATGCGGGGGTTCACAGATACGCAGTATTTT.

The chain uses TRBV27 and TRBJ2-7; D gene unclear. The germline V gene encodes CDR1 MNHEY and CDR2 SMNVEV (reference sequence). This CDR3 spans 18 amino acids. V was shortened by 2 bases and J by 5 bases, with 25 bases between the two germline ends. CDR3 amino acids: CASSLKSLWRQVKNEQYF. CDR3 bases: TGTGCCAGCAGTTTAAAATCCCTCTGGCGGCAAGTAAAGAACGAGCAGTACTTC.

The chain joins TRBV19 to TRBJ2-7, with 10 nucleotides matching TRBD1. The V gene's germline CDR1 is LNHDA and CDR2 SQIVND (reference sequence). V was pared by 5 bases and J by 5 bases, with 6 bases of the junction left unmatched. The CDR3 is made up of 14 amino acids. The CDR3 loop is CASSSGTGVHEQYF. CDR3 nucleotides: TGTGCCAGTAGTTCCGGGACAGGGGTCCACGAGCAGTACTTC.

The CDR3, as DNA: TGCGCCAGCAGCTCAAGACTAGCGGGGGCCACCGGGGAGCTGTTTTTT. This codes for CASSSRLAGATGELFF. V usage is TRBV5-1 and J usage is TRBJ2-2; 12 bases map to TRBD2. V shed 3 bases and J 4 bases; nucleotides not matched to a gene: 4. Per germline, CDR1 SGHRS and CDR2 YFSETQ. The CDR3 totals 16 residues.

V usage is TRBV6-5 and J usage is TRBJ2-2, with 9 bases fitting TRBD2. With 6 bases clipped from V and 6 bases from J, the junction kept 8 bases outside the gene matches. Germline V lookup: CDR1 MNHEY, CDR2 SVGAGI. CDR3 length: 15 residues. The CDR3 loop reads CASSLGLAGAGELFF. The CDR3 DNA sequence: TGTGCCAGCAGCCTCGGGTTAGCGGGAGCCGGGGAGCTGTTTTTT.

CDR3 bases: TGTGCCAGCAGCTCCGGAGACAACACTGAAGCTTTCTTT. Protein product: CASSSGDNTEAFF. V gene TRBV11-3 combines with J gene TRBJ1-1; D not certain. The CDR3 contains 13 residues. V dropped 4 bases and J dropped 2 bases, with 8 bases sitting between them. Germline CDR1 SGHNT, CDR2 YENEEA.

In its sample, this clone was seen a few times. CDR3 region: CASRLGGYSSEAFF. The CDR3 DNA reads as TGTGCCAGCAGACTAGGGGGCTATAGCTCTGAAGCTTTCTTT. The chain recombines TRBV27 with TRBJ1-1; TRBD1 matches 7 bases. This CDR3 has 14 residues. CDR1 and CDR2 (germline): MNHEY, SMNVEV (reference sequence). The V segment lost 6 bases and the J segment 6 bases; nucleotides outside the gene matches: 10.

The chain combines TRBV6-6 with TRBJ2-7; TRBD1 is a possible D gene (5 bases). The V gene lost 4 bases and the J gene lost 2 bases, with 12 bases spanning the gap. CDR1 and CDR2 from the germline V gene are MNHNY and SVGAGI (reference sequence). This CDR3 region has 14 residues. Written as DNA, the CDR3 is TGTGCCAGCAGTTTACCACAGGTGCCCTACGAGCAGTACTTC. Protein sequence: CASSLPQVPYEQYF.

The chain recombines TRBV6-4 with TRBJ2-1; D possibly corresponds to TRBD1 (6 bases). Germline V gene lookup returns CDR1 MRHNA and CDR2 SNTAGT. Trimming cost V 4 bases and J 9 bases, with 16 bases left between them. This CDR3 region has 14 residues. The CDR3 spells CASSALQGWGEQFF. DNA for the CDR3: TGTGCCAGCAGTGCCCTACAGGGTTGGGGTGAGCAGTTCTTC.

The chain combines TRBV28 with TRBJ1-1; no clear D gene. Germline V lookup: CDR1 MDHEN, CDR2 SYDVKM. V lost 4 bases to trimming and J lost 1 base, with 10 bases between them. CDR3 size: 14 residues. The CDR3 DNA reads as TGTGCCAGCAGTTATGGGAGGACGAACACTGAAGCTTTCTTT. Protein sequence: CASSYGRTNTEAFF.

Turning to this clone: The same CDR3 can be traced to other DNA sequences in this sample. This chain connects TRBV27 to TRBJ1-1; maybe TRBD1 (5 bases). The length of the CDR3 is 14 residues. Germline assignment: CDR1 MNHEY and CDR2 SMNVEV (reference sequence). Trimming removed 2 bases from V and 0 bases from J, with 7 bases in between. The DNA for the CDR3 is TGTGCCAGCAGTTTAGGGGGGATGAACACTGAAGCTTTCTTT. This translates into CASSLGGMNTEAFF.

This chain uses TRBV7-2 with TRBJ1-2; TRBD1 agrees at 10 bases. Looked up from germline, CDR1 is SGHTA and CDR2 is FQGNSA. J gave up 4 bases and V 1 base, and 9 bases lay outside the gene matches. The CDR3 runs to 17 residues. The CDR3 bases are TGTGCCAGCAGCTTAGGGACAGGGGGTGGGGCCGGCTATGGCTACACCTTC. Translating it yields CASSLGTGGGAGYGYTF.

V and J are TRBV7-9 and TRBJ2-7; perhaps TRBD1 as D (7 bases). The CDR3 consists of 18 residues. The V end lost 5 bases, the J end lost 0 bases, and 23 bases lay between the germline ends. Germline V lookup: CDR1 SEHNR, CDR2 FQNEAQ (reference sequence). The CDR3 nucleotides are TGTGCCAGCAGCCCCATACTCGGACAGGAGGGAAGCTCCTACGAGCAGTACTTC. As protein: CASSPILGQEGSSYEQYF. The full variable domain, with the rest looked up from reference TRBV7-9 and TRBJ2-7, is DTGVSQNPRHKITKRGQNVTFRCDPISEHNRLYWYRQTLGQGPEFLTYFQNEAQLEKSRLLSDRFSAERPKGSFSTLEIQRTEQGDSAMYLCASSPILGQEGSSYEQYFGPGTRLTVT.

This chain uses TRBV27 with TRBJ2-7, with 12 bases matching TRBD2. Per the germline V gene, CDR1 is MNHEY and CDR2 is SMNVEV (reference sequence). V dropped 2 bases and J dropped 2; count of bases not matched to a gene: 1. CDR3 size: 15 residues. The CDR3 region is CASSLTSGGTYEQYF. The CDR3 DNA is TGTGCCAGCAGTTTAACTAGCGGGGGGACCTACGAGCAGTACTTC.